The T cell receptor beta chain under discussion was sequenced for a study of long-term antiretroviral therapy in people with HIV. Study-wide background: It was about a decade before the 2015 immediate-ART recommendation that the earliest samples were taken. The study's findings and limits: ART-treated samples gained diversity yet remained below transplant donor controls.

Survey level was the resolution at which the v3.0 immunoSEQ assay ran. The protocol was immunoSEQ multiplex PCR, while the TCRdb copy is restricted to in-frame clones and leaves out a portion. The sample carries tens of thousands of clones, roughly four fifths recorded once. Unmatched junction bases numbered 14, after V lost 4 bases and J lost 4 bases. CDR1 and CDR2 from the germline V gene are LNHDA and SQIVND (reference sequence). CDR3 length: 18 residues. The samples, holding roughly 0.95-10 million cryopreserved PBMC, were thawed before DNA extraction was carried out. This clone has more than one count but fewer than ten. The antigen is unknown.

Sample: unsorted PBMCs, taken 0.3 years after starting antiretroviral therapy. The gene calls are TRBV19 and TRBJ2-2; 8 bases match TRBD1. The TCR was taken from a man between 18 and 35 years old with HIV. The CDR3 nucleotides read TGTGCCAGTAGTACCGGCCCTGGACAGGGTGTTGCCACCGGGGAGCTGTTTTTT. Its protein is CASSTGPGQGVATGELFF.